The entry below describes one T cell receptor (beta chain). Its antigen specificity is not known. Base qualities are missing; no much larger clone stands one base away. TCRbeta CDR3 regions were amplified from genomic DNA by means of the immunoSEQ Assay, a bias-controlled multiplex PCR. From the authors' description of their analysis: Within the assay, amplification of reference gene primers was used to estimate how many nucleated cells each sample contained. To quantify the absolute abundance of each unique TCRbeta CDR3 rearrangement, sequence reads were collapsed and filtered. For each sample, productive Simpson clonality was calculated as the square root of Simpson's diversity index over productive rearrangements. TCRdb stores this immuneACCESS table with in-frame sequences only. Part of the clones is absent; in the studies checked, under half of the shortfall reflects unresolved V genes, and no reason is known for the rest. V, J and clone size were drawn from that table, and D and trimming were deduced from the DNA. A total of some 150,000 clones appear in this sample, around 84% of them only once. Of the sample, about 15% is held by the ten largest clones.

The data are from a study of blood T cell repertoires in COVID-19 (TCRdb year 2020). Broadly, across the study: The collaborator samples originated in the United States, Italy and Spain and spanned the acute and convalescent phases of COVID-19. The material from the prospective study consisted of cDNA or gDNA derived from T cells, B-cell-depleted T cells, or PBMCs. Subjects who had been exposed to COVID-19, were actively infected with it, or had recovered from it provided the deeply sampled blood TCRbeta repertoires that made up the dataset. A freely available public database, intended as a resource for researchers studying the immune response to SARS-CoV-2, is where the repertoires were released. The samples were drawn from the first 160 participants of the ongoing ImmuneRACE study and from 1,254 subjects provided by 6 global collaborators. Nearly every sample came with metadata listing a de-identified subject ID, COVID-19 status, age in years and sex. HLA class I and class II types, where available, came from metadata supplied by the sample provider rather than from assay-based typing.

The CDR3 has 14 amino acids, counting the end cysteine and phenylalanine. This entry keeps only the CDR3 DNA: 42 bases, framed from base 1. Trimming costs V 6 bases and J 5 bases, and their ends lie 16 bases apart. CDR1 and CDR2 were assigned from the germline V gene (reference sequence) as MNHEY and SMNVEV. Study-wide findings and limitations: The quantity of clinical and demographic metadata differed by source and by participant and was supplied without curation.

One collaborating source in Seattle enrolled patients during active infection and followed them longitudinally through the course of disease. The collaborating institutions used their own protocols to collect whole blood in K2EDTA tubes. For TCRbeta analysis, collaborator samples were shipped as frozen whole blood, as isolated PBMCs, or as DNA extracted from either sample type. The receptor chain draws on TRBV27 and TRBJ1-2; possibly the D gene is TRBD1, per 5 matching bases. The receptor comes from a woman aged 70-85 years with COVID-19, enrolled during active disease. The sample was peripheral blood. This receptor carries the CDR3 CASRGVLKGYGYTF. Read as DNA, the sequence is TGTGCCAGCAGAGGAGTTCTGAAGGGGTATGGCTACACCTTC.